The clone carrying this T cell receptor beta chain was seen only once. Assay: immunoSEQ multiplex PCR; the TCRdb copy retains only in-frame clones and omits some. Of about 58,000 clones listed, about 81% are singletons. The length of the CDR3 is 14 residues. V lost 8 bases and J lost 3; bases outside the gene matches: 7. Per germline, CDR1 MNHEY and CDR2 SVGAGI. This entry comes from a study of blood T cell repertoires in COVID-19. Overall study context: From T cells, B-cell-depleted T cells, or PBMCs came the material, which was cDNA or gDNA.

One Seattle source followed patients from active infection through their disease course. Sequencing was performed on peripheral blood. The TCR originated in a man aged 55 to 69 with COVID-19, enrolled during active disease. J is TRBJ1-2 and V is TRBV6-5; 9 bases map to TRBD1. CDR3 DNA sequence: TGTGCCAGCTCAACAGGGGGCGTCGACTATGGCTACACCTTC. Its translation is CASSTGGVDYGYTF.